This passage covers 10 T cell receptor beta chains from one sample sequenced in a study of tumor-infiltrating lymphocytes in primary liver carcinoma. The approximately 17-32 mg bulk tissue piece was not sorted before simultaneous RNA and DNA extraction. From approximately 490 ng total RNA, TCR beta cDNA was generated with a primer in the constant region. Three nested multiplex PCR rounds, a slightly modified ARM-PCR method, built the TCR beta libraries. Rounds one and two of PCR, each of around 11 cycles, were primed with TRBV1-TRBV30 forward primers and a C-beta reverse primer. A single record per CDR3 protein comes from TCRdb applying MiXCR to the multiplex PCR reads. The sample has approximately 92,000 distinct CDR3 sequences, just under 70% seen once. Material for sequencing was tumor-adjacent normal liver tissue. These receptors originate from a man in his forties with primary liver carcinoma and hepatitis B virus infection.

This clonotype showed up just a few times. This sequence may be a read error, since a much larger clone differs from it by one base. V is TRBV29-1 and J is TRBJ1-4, with a possible D match to TRBD1 (5 bases). The CDR3 spans 17 residues. The germline gives CDR1 SQVTM, CDR2 ANQGSEA. In nucleotides, the CDR3 is TGCAGCGTTGAGGATTCCAGGGATCCCGCAACTAATGAAAGACTGTTTTTT. Translating gives CSVEDSRDPATNERLFF.

The CDR3 loop reads CASSLEDRGGQPQHF. For the CDR3, the DNA is TGTGCCAGCAGCTTAGAGGACAGGGGAGGTCAGCCCCAGCATTTT. V gene TRBV11-2 combines with J gene TRBJ1-5, with TRBD1 matching 9 bases. CDR1 and CDR2 from the germline V gene are SGHAT and FQNNGV. The V segment lost 0 bases and the J segment 6 bases; nucleotides outside the gene matches: 3. This CDR3 is 15 amino acids long.

Comment on this clonotype: Germline is not matched at one junction end, which may reflect a read error. The gene calls are TRBV11-2 and TRBJ1-1, with no clear D. Germline-derived CDR1 and CDR2 are SGHAT and FQNNGV. The CDR3 covers 16 residues. The CDR3, as DNA: TGTGGCAGCAGCTTAGTACGACCCCCGATGAACACTGAAGCTCTCTTT. Encoded protein: CGSSLVRPPMNTEALF.

The rearrangement uses TRBV12-3 or TRBV12-4 and TRBJ2-1; D is undetermined. The CDR3 has 11 residues. The ends were cut back, 6 bases at V and 8 bases at J, with 8 bases in the middle. CDR3 protein: CASSLRYEQFF. CDR3 in DNA: TGTGCCAGCAGCTTGCGCTATGAGCAGTTCTTC.

J is TRBJ2-2 and V is TRBV11-2; D uncertain. V was trimmed by 8 bases and J by 7 bases, leaving 14 bases between them. Germline loops: CDR1 SGHAT, CDR2 FQNNGV. This CDR3 comprises 13 residues. CDR3 in DNA: TGTGCCAGCGGGTTAGGTCCTAGCGGGGAGCTGTTTTTT. Its protein product is CASGLGPSGELFF.

The rearrangement uses TRBV28 and TRBJ2-4; D call uncertain. The CDR3 is 11 amino acids. Germline lookup yields CDR1 MDHEN and CDR2 SYDVKM. Trimming stripped 7 bases from V and 5 bases from J, with 6 bases between. This CDR3 reads CASTEQNIQYF. CDR3 DNA sequence: TGTGCCAGCACCGAGCAAAACATTCAGTACTTC.

In the case of this clonotype: Given the absence of the conserved phenylalanine or tryptophan at the CDR3 end, a read error is likely. CDR3 sequence (DNA): TGTGCCATCAGTGAGTCTAGGAACCGAGAGACCCAGTACTTG. It yields the protein CAISESRNRETQYL. J is TRBJ2-5 and V is TRBV10-3; D ambiguous. The CDR3 extends over 14 amino acids. In germline, CDR1 is ENHRY, CDR2 SYGVKD. V lost 0 bases, J lost 4 bases, and 9 bases lay in between.

About this clonotype: This could be a read error, since a much larger clone is one nucleotide away. The gene calls are TRBV29-1 and TRBJ2-1; TRBD2 is a possible D gene (6 bases). The CDR3 is made up of 12 amino acids. CDR1 is SQVTM, CDR2 ANQGSEA, per germline. Trimming removed 5 bases from V and 8 bases from J, with 13 bases in between. The chain's CDR3 is CSVFRDFYEQFF. The CDR3 DNA sequence: TGCAGCGTTTTTCGGGACTTCTATGAGCAGTTCTTC.

In the case of this clonotype: A much more abundant neighbour one base away suggests this may be a read error. The J gene is TRBJ2-3, the V gene TRBV28; D is unresolved. Germline-derived CDR1 and CDR2 are MDHEN and SYDVKM. The CDR3 has 15 residues. The V and J ends lost 7 bases and 0 bases respectively, with 14 bases between them. The CDR3 spells CASTWDSSSTDTQYF. CDR3 coding DNA: TGTGCCAGCACCTGGGATAGCAGCAGCACAGATACGCAGTATTTT.

This chain uses TRBV30 with TRBJ2-2; D gene ambiguous. Per germline, CDR1 GTSNPN and CDR2 SVGIG (reference sequence). The V end lost 1 base, the J end lost 7 bases, and 13 bases lay between the germline ends. This CDR3 contains 14 residues. CDR3 sequence: CAWSGLVGSGELFF. The CDR3 DNA reads as TGTGCCTGGAGTGGCCTGGTCGGAAGCGGGGAGCTGTTTTTT.